The 19 T cell receptor beta chains below come from one sample, sequenced in a study of blood T cell repertoires in COVID-19. TCRdb keeps only in-frame clones here, not all; method: immunoSEQ multiplex PCR. The sample contains about 270,000 clones, under 95% of which appear only once. What was sequenced was PBMCs or T cells enriched from blood (not recorded which). The receptor set was obtained from a man aged 35 to 55 who had been exposed to COVID-19.

In this sample, this clone turned up a few times. V gene TRBV27 combines with J gene TRBJ2-1; 7 positions agree with TRBD2. Losses at the gene ends were 7 bases for V and 10 bases for J; bases not matched to a gene: 19. The length of the CDR3 is 16 residues. The V gene's germline CDR1 is MNHEY and CDR2 SMNVEV (reference sequence). CDR3 amino acids: CASTAVGLPLGKEQFF. The DNA of the CDR3 is TGTGCCAGCACCGCCGTGGGACTACCTCTAGGGAAGGAGCAGTTCTTC.

This sequence joins TRBV6-5 and TRBJ1-5, with D tentatively TRBD1 (5 bases). CDR3 length: 14 residues. The germline V and J ends were trimmed by 6 bases and 1 base, with 10 bases remaining between them. The germline CDR1 and CDR2 sequences are MNHEY and SVGAGI. Here the CDR3 reads CASSPGFSNQPQHF. CDR3 nucleotides: TGTGCCAGCAGCCCAGGGTTCAGCAATCAGCCCCAGCATTTT.

The chain uses TRBV28 and TRBJ1-4; D may be TRBD1 (6 bases). There are 16 residues in the CDR3. Germline V CDR1 and CDR2: MDHEN, SYDVKM. The germline V and J ends were trimmed by 7 bases and 3 bases, with 18 bases remaining between them. The CDR3 sequence: CASTHSGRGSNEKLFF. The CDR3 nucleotides are TGTGCCAGCACCCATTCCGGTAGGGGGTCTAATGAAAAACTGTTTTTT.

V usage is TRBV4-2 and J usage is TRBJ2-2; D is perhaps TRBD1 (6 bases). Trimming took off 0 bases at V and 6 bases at J, with 14 bases between the two ends. This CDR3 spans 16 amino acids. CDR1 LGHNA and CDR2 YNFKEQ come from the germline V gene. CDR3 DNA: TGTGCCAGCAGCCAAGATCGGACAGAATCCGCCGGGGAGCTGTTTTTT. Amino acids: CASSQDRTESAGELFF.

The J gene is TRBJ2-7, the V gene TRBV13; 9 bases fit TRBD2. V lost 4 bases, J lost 3 bases, and 4 bases stayed unmatched. The V gene's germline CDR1 is PRHDT and CDR2 FYEKMQ (reference sequence). The CDR3 spans 14 residues. In nucleotides, the CDR3 is TGTGCCAGCAGCTCGAGCGGGGGGTACTACGAGCAGTACTTC. Translating it yields CASSSSGGYYEQYF.

This chain connects TRBV19 to TRBJ2-7; the match to TRBD1 covers 12 bases. V gave up 4 bases and J gave up 6 bases; unmatched junction bases: 4. Germline CDR1 reads LNHDA; CDR2 reads SQIVND (reference sequence). CDR3 length equals 14 residues. CDR3: CASSTGQGAFEQYF. For the CDR3, the DNA is TGTGCCAGTAGTACGGGACAGGGGGCGTTCGAGCAGTACTTC.

The rearrangement links TRBV4-1 to TRBJ2-7; the match to TRBD1 covers 9 bases. There are 18 residues in the CDR3. The germline gives CDR1 MGHRA, CDR2 YSYEKL. The ends lost 4 bases at V and 0 bases at J; junction bases unmatched: 13. The CDR3 DNA is TGCGCCAGCAGCCCGTCCGGGACAGGGCACTTGAGCTCCTACGAGCAGTACTTC. This encodes CASSPSGTGHLSSYEQYF.

The chain carries TRBV24-1 and TRBJ2-1; a weak D match, TRBD2 (5 bases). The CDR3 is made up of 17 amino acids. Trimming took 10 bases from V and 0 from J, leaving 21 bases between them. Germline lookup yields CDR1 KGHDR and CDR2 SFDVKD. This chain's CDR3 is CATRSNRAESSYNEQFF. In DNA form, the CDR3 reads TGTGCCACGAGGAGTAATAGAGCGGAGTCCTCCTACAATGAGCAGTTCTTC.

The chain combines TRBV27 with TRBJ2-1; D may be TRBD2 (6 bases). The germline V and J ends were trimmed by 0 bases and 1 base, with 13 bases remaining between them. There are 17 residues in the CDR3. Germline assignment: CDR1 MNHEY and CDR2 SMNVEV (reference sequence). CDR3 region: CASSLSSGYWSYNEQFF. CDR3 in DNA: TGTGCCAGCAGTTTATCGAGCGGGTACTGGTCCTACAATGAGCAGTTCTTC.

V usage is TRBV14 and J usage is TRBJ2-1; D is perhaps TRBD1 (5 bases). The length of the CDR3 is 12 residues. The V and J ends lost 2 bases and 15 bases respectively, with 14 bases between them. In germline, CDR1 is SGHDN, CDR2 FVKESK. The CDR3 DNA reads as TGTGCCAGCAGCCAATACTCAGGGAAGCCGTTCTTC. This gives the protein CASSQYSGKPFF.

This rearrangement joins TRBV2 to TRBJ2-1; D uncertain. CDR1 is SNHLY and CDR2 is FYNNEI in the germline V gene. The V gene lost 6 bases and the J gene lost 5 bases, with 8 bases spanning the gap. The length of the CDR3 is 12 residues. In DNA, the CDR3 is TGTGCCAGCAGCCCCAGTAACAATGAGCAGTTCTTC. This sequence encodes CASSPSNNEQFF.

V usage is TRBV2 and J usage is TRBJ1-6, with D perhaps matching TRBD1 (5 bases). This CDR3 is 13 amino acids long. The V end lost 6 bases, the J end lost 5 bases, and 8 bases lay between the germline ends. Germline V gene data show CDR1 as SNHLY and CDR2 as FYNNEI. This CDR3 reads CASRTENNSPLHF. The CDR3 DNA reads TGTGCCAGCAGGACAGAGAATAATTCACCCCTCCACTTT.

The gene calls are TRBV29-1 and TRBJ1-2; no clear D gene. Germline V gene sequence: CDR1 SQVTM, CDR2 ANQGSEA. The V and J ends lost 4 bases and 2 bases respectively, with 14 bases between them. This CDR3 is 14 amino acids long. In DNA form, the CDR3 reads TGCAGCGTTGTTCGGGGAGGAGAGAACTATGGCTACACCTTC. It specifies CSVVRGGENYGYTF.

The chain couples TRBV12-5 to TRBJ1-2; TRBD1 aligns across 7 bases. Germline V lookup: CDR1 LGHNT, CDR2 FRNRAP. Losses at the gene ends were 4 bases for V and 7 bases for J; bases not matched to a gene: 9. This CDR3 comprises 14 residues. The CDR3 here is CASGYPTGAAGYTF. DNA for the CDR3: TGTGCTAGTGGTTACCCCACAGGGGCCGCTGGCTACACCTTC.

The V call is TRBV21-1, the J call TRBJ2-5; the tabulated D call, TRBD2, remains unverified against the DNA. TRBV21-1 is reported as a pseudogene. The CDR3 totals 17 residues. CDR3 protein: CASSTSHPGSKEETQYF. In nucleotides, the CDR3 is TGTGCCAGCAGCACCTCCCACCCGGGATCTAAGGAAGAGACCCAGTACTTC.

This clone was seen once. The chain uses TRBV20-1 and TRBJ2-7, with a possible D match to TRBD1 (5 bases). This CDR3 region has 14 residues. Looked up from germline, CDR1 is DFQATT and CDR2 is SNEGSKA (reference sequence). Trimming left V 3 bases short and J 1 base short, with 13 bases between. The CDR3 sequence is CSASWAGQSYEQYF. The CDR3 DNA sequence: TGCAGTGCTAGTTGGGCAGGGCAATCCTACGAGCAGTACTTC.

The J gene is TRBJ2-2, the V gene TRBV5-5; TRBD2 is a possible D gene (6 bases). The V and J ends lost 5 bases and 4 bases respectively, with 12 bases between them. Looked up from germline, CDR1 is SGHKS and CDR2 is YYEKEE (reference sequence). The CDR3 has 14 residues. CDR3: CASRRDPFTGELFF. The CDR3 DNA reads TGTGCCAGCAGGCGGGACCCTTTCACCGGGGAGCTGTTTTTT.

The chain employs TRBV30 and TRBJ2-7, with a tentative D call TRBD2 (6 bases). This CDR3 region has 14 residues. Germline V gene sequence: CDR1 GTSNPN, CDR2 SVGIG (reference sequence). V lost 1 base and J 3 bases, leaving 13 bases between the germline ends. This CDR3 reads CAWSEWEARYEQYF. The CDR3 bases are TGTGCCTGGAGTGAGTGGGAGGCCCGCTACGAGCAGTACTTC.

This clone was recorded once. The genes are TRBV2 and TRBJ1-5, with D perhaps TRBD1 (5 bases). Trimming pared 3 bases from V and 1 base from J, leaving 10 bases between. The CDR3 loop spans 15 amino acids. Germline V gives CDR1 SNHLY, CDR2 FYNNEI. CDR3 nucleotide sequence: TGTGCCAGCAGTGAGCAGGGCGTGAGCAATCAGCCCCAGCATTTT. It encodes CASSEQGVSNQPQHF.